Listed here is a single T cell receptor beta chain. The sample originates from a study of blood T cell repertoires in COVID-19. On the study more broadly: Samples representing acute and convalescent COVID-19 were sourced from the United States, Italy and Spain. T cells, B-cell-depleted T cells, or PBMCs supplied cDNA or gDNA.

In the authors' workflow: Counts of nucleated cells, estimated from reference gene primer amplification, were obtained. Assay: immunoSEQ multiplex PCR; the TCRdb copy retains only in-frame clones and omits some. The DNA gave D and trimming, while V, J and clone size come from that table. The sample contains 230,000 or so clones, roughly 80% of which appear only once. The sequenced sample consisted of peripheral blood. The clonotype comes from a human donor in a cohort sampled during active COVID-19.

CDR3 DNA: TGTGCCAGCAGCTTCGGGCTAGCGGGAGCCAATGAGCAGTTCTTC. It yields the protein CASSFGLAGANEQFF. This sequence joins TRBV28 and TRBJ2-1; 10 nucleotides agree with TRBD2. This CDR3 contains 15 residues. The J segment lost 6 bases and the V segment lost 6 bases, leaving 8 bases of the junction unmatched. Germline V CDR1 and CDR2: MDHEN, SYDVKM.